A selection of T cell receptor beta chains follows, all from one sample in a study of T cell repertoires in cytomegalovirus infection. TCRdb ran MiXCR on the reads and lists one entry per CDR3 protein. The sample lists about 60,000 distinct CDR3 sequences; about 30% were seen once. Their antigen targets remain unknown. Sequenced sample: PBMCs, sequenced either directly or after in vitro stimulation (not recorded which). These receptors all come from a human donor in good health (CMV status not recorded). Some clones in this sample may be carry-over from other donors' samples. Each CDR3 is given with its conserved first and last residue. D genes are given only for firm matches. Clone size is shown for a subset of rows, as once, few, many or a class of expanded clone.

j_gene: TRBJ2-7
v_gene: TRBV12-3/TRBV12-4
d_gene: .
abundance: .
CDR3aa: CASSFGGVKYYEQYF
CDR3nt: TGTGCCAGCAGTTTTGGAGGGGTTAAATACTACGAGCAGTACTTC

j_gene: TRBJ2-3
v_gene: TRBV12-3/TRBV12-4
d_gene: .
abundance: .
CDR3aa: CASSPLGADTQYF
CDR3nt: TGTGCCAGCAGCCCCCTGGGGGCAGATACGCAGTATTTT

j_gene: TRBJ1-1
v_gene: TRBV27
d_gene: .
abundance: .
CDR3aa: CASSPIGVQNTEAFF
CDR3nt: TGTGCCAGCAGTCCTATCGGGGTTCAGAACACTGAAGCTTTCTTT

j_gene: TRBJ2-5
v_gene: TRBV7-2
d_gene: .
abundance: many
CDR3aa: CASSFTVGETQYF
CDR3nt: TGTGCCAGCAGCTTCACGGTGGGGGAGACCCAGTACTTC

j_gene: TRBJ2-1
v_gene: TRBV5-4
d_gene: TRBD2
abundance: .
CDR3aa: CASSPKTSGSYNEQFF
CDR3nt: TGTGCCAGCAGTCCCAAGACTAGCGGGAGTTACAATGAGCAGTTCTTC

j_gene: TRBJ2-5
v_gene: TRBV12-3/TRBV12-4
d_gene: .
abundance: few
CDR3aa: CASSWDLQETQYF
CDR3nt: TGTGCCAGCAGTTGGGACCTCCAAGAGACCCAGTACTTC

j_gene: TRBJ1-1
v_gene: TRBV7-6
d_gene: .
abundance: few
CDR3aa: CASSLYSNTEAFF
CDR3nt: TGTGCCAGCAGCTTATACAGTAACACTGAAGCTTTCTTT

j_gene: TRBJ2-7
v_gene: TRBV7-3
d_gene: TRBD1
abundance: .
CDR3aa: CASSFGQGGYEQYF
CDR3nt: TGTGCCAGCAGCTTCGGACAGGGCGGGTACGAGCAGTACTTC

j_gene: TRBJ1-5
v_gene: TRBV20-1
d_gene: TRBD1
abundance: .
CDR3aa: CSAASGTGVQPQHF
CDR3nt: TGCAGTGCCGCGTCCGGGACAGGGGTCCAGCCCCAGCATTTT

j_gene: TRBJ1-2
v_gene: TRBV10-1
d_gene: .
abundance: .
CDR3aa: CASSEGVPYGYTF
CDR3nt: TGCGCCAGCAGTGAAGGGGTTCCCTATGGCTACACCTTC

j_gene: TRBJ1-2
v_gene: TRBV6-5
d_gene: .
abundance: .
CDR3aa: CASSSQGGGNGYTF
CDR3nt: TGTGCCAGCAGTTCACAGGGAGGAGGGAATGGCTACACCTTC

j_gene: TRBJ2-7
v_gene: TRBV5-5
d_gene: .
abundance: few
CDR3aa: CASSALGGDYEQYF
CDR3nt: TGTGCCAGCAGCGCACTAGGAGGGGACTACGAGCAGTACTTC

j_gene: TRBJ1-1
v_gene: TRBV18
d_gene: .
abundance: .
CDR3aa: CASSPLGADPGSEAFF
CDR3nt: TGTGCCAGCTCACCACTTGGCGCAGACCCGGGCTCTGAAGCTTTCTTT

j_gene: TRBJ2-1
v_gene: TRBV24-1
d_gene: TRBD2
abundance: .
CDR3aa: CATSDRGLAETFTF
CDR3nt: TGTGCCACCAGTGACAGGGGACTAGCGGAAACCTTTACCTTC

j_gene: TRBJ2-3
v_gene: TRBV11-3
d_gene: .
abundance: many
CDR3aa: CASSLFTADTQYF
CDR3nt: TGTGCCAGCAGCTTGTTTACAGCAGATACGCAGTATTTT

j_gene: TRBJ2-7
v_gene: TRBV5-4
d_gene: TRBD2
abundance: .
CDR3aa: CASSLGPLAGGHEQYF
CDR3nt: TGTGCCAGCAGCCTGGGGCCACTAGCGGGGGGCCACGAGCAGTACTTC